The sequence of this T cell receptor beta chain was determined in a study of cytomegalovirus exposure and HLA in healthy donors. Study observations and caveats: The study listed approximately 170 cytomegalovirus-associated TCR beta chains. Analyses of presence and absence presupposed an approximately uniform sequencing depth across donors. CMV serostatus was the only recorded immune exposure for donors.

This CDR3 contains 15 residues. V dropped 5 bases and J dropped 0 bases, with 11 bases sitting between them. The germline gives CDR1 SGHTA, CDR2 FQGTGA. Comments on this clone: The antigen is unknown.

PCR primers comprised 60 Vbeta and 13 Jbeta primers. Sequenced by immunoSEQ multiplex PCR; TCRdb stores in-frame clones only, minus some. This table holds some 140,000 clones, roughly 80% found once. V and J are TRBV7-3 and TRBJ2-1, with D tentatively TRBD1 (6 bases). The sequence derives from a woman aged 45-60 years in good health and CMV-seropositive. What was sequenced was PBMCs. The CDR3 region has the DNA TGTGCCAGCAGCCCACAGGGCTACTCCTACAATGAGCAGTTCTTC. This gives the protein CASSPQGYSYNEQFF.